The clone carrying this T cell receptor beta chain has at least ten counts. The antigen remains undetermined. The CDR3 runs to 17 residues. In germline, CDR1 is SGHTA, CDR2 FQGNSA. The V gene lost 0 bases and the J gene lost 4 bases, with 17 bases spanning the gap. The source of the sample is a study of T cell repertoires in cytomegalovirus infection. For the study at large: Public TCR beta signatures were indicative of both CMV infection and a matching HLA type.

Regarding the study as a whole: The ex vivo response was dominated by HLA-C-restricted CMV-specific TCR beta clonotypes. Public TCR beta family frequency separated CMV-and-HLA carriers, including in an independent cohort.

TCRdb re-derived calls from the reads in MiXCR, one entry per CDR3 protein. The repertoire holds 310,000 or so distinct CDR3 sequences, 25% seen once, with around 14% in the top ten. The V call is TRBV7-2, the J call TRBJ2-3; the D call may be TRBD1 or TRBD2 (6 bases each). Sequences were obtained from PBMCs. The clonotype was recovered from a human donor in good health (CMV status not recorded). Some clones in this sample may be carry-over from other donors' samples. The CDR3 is CASSLAVHRGASDTQYF. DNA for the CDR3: TGTGCCAGCAGCTTAGCGGTGCATAGGGGGGCGTCAGATACGCAGTATTTT.